The source of this T cell receptor (beta chain) is a study of T cell clonotyping in hematopoietic cell transplantation. Study findings and constraints: Few recipient clonotypes overlapped donors; over 95% were de novo at given depth. Recipient TCR diversity dropped after transplant; expanded clonotypes rose from day 30 to 180. Graft donor and pretransplant recipient Inverse Simpson Index values predicted broader posttransplant TCR diversity.

Of note for this clone: Its antigen remains unknown.

Libraries were prepared by immunoSEQ multiplex PCR; TCRdb keeps only in-frame clonotypes and omits some of them. In the table there are 9,000 to 15,000 clones, approximately 51% of which are singletons. V dropped 3 bases and J dropped 5 bases, with 16 bases sitting between them. Germline V CDR1 and CDR2: SQVTM, ANQGSEA. There are 15 residues in the CDR3. Sequencing was done on a sample of peripheral blood mononuclear cells. The clonotype comes from a man aged 50-60 years in good health. Some clones in this sample may be carry-over from other donors' samples. V and J are TRBV29-1 and TRBJ1-4; maybe TRBD1 (6 bases). In DNA, the CDR3 is TGCAGCGTTGATTCTTCGGGCAGGGGAAATGAAAAACTGTTTTTT. Its translation: CSVDSSGRGNEKLFF.